Below, 2 T cell receptor beta chains from the same sample are listed, as sequenced in a study of technical replicates of blood from a handful of donors. TCRdb keeps only in-frame clones here, not all; method: immunoSEQ multiplex PCR. The data show around 58,000 clones, with around nine tenths seen just once and over 4% held by the top ten. Source material: PBMCs. Source of these receptors: a human donor in good health. Some clones in this sample may be carry-over from other donors' samples.

The V gene is TRBV5-1, the J gene TRBJ2-5; 8 bases are a match to TRBD2. CDR1 SGHRS and CDR2 YFSETQ come from the germline V gene. The CDR3 spans 16 residues. Unmatched junction bases numbered 13, after V lost 4 bases and J lost 5 bases. As DNA, the CDR3 is TGCGCCAGCAGCATCTCCGGGACTACGGGGGGGGAGACCCAGTACTTC. Translation gives CASSISGTTGGETQYF.

This chain links TRBV11-3 with TRBJ2-2; maybe TRBD1 (5 bases). The ends were cut back, 8 bases at V and 4 bases at J, with 11 bases in the middle. The germline V gene has CDR1 SGHNT and CDR2 YENEEA. CDR3 length equals 13 residues. In DNA form, the CDR3 reads TGTGCCAGCGCCGCAGGGCTCACCGGGGAGCTGTTTTTT. It encodes CASAAGLTGELFF.